A single sample gave rise to the 5 T cell receptor beta chains below, sequenced in a study of blood T cell repertoires in COVID-19 (dated by TCRdb to 2020 to 2022). Receptors were amplified or captured by the immunoSEQ multiplex PCR assay. Entries here come from immuneACCESS through TCRdb and include only in-frame sequences with V and J called. Some clones fail to appear in such tables; in the studies checked, an unresolved V gene covers under half of the shortfall, and the cause of the remainder is unknown. The sample records about 120,000 clones, roughly four fifths of which are singletons. Of the sample, about an eighth falls within the top ten clones. Sequenced sample: peripheral blood. The receptors here all came from a human donor in a cohort sampled during active COVID-19.

The V gene is TRBV7-2, the J gene TRBJ1-2; 7 nucleotides match TRBD1. Germline V gene sequence: CDR1 SGHTA, CDR2 FQGNSA. V trimming: 4 bases; J trimming: 6 bases; junction bases outside the gene matches: 20. CDR3 length equals 18 residues. CDR3 nucleotide sequence: TGTGCCAGCAGCTCAGACCTGTTCTCGGGCAGGGGGAGTAATGGCTACACCTTC. This encodes CASSSDLFSGRGSNGYTF. The whole variable domain, filled in from reference TRBV7-2 and TRBJ1-2, reads GAGVSQSPSNKVTEKGKDVELRCDPISGHTALYWYRQSLGQGLEFLIYFQGNSAPDKSGLPSDRFSAERTGGSVSTLTIQRTQQEDSAVYLCASSSDLFSGRGSNGYTFGSGTRLTVV.

This chain uses TRBV10-3 with TRBJ2-7; the D gene is possibly TRBD2 (5 bases). CDR3 length equals 14 residues. V was cut by 0 bases and J by 3 bases, with 9 bases left in between. In germline, CDR1 is ENHRY, CDR2 SYGVKD. The CDR3 reads CAISESTGIYEQYF. The CDR3, as DNA: TGTGCCATCAGTGAGTCGACGGGAATCTACGAGCAGTACTTC.

This sequence joins TRBV15 and TRBJ1-1; TRBD1 aligns across 9 bases. The length of the CDR3 is 15 residues. Germline-derived CDR1 and CDR2 are LNHNV and YYDKDF (reference sequence). V shed 5 bases, J shed 4 bases, and the junction held 8 bases outside the gene matches. The CDR3 DNA is TGTGCCACCAGCGGCTGGACAGGGGCGTCCACTGAAGCTTTCTTT. Translation: CATSGWTGASTEAFF.

V gene TRBV5-1 combines with J gene TRBJ2-1, with 16 positions matching TRBD2. V lost 2 bases and J lost 9; bases outside the gene matches: 2. This CDR3 region has 15 residues. CDR1 SGHRS and CDR2 YFSETQ come from the germline V gene. The CDR3 here is CASSFGTSGGAEQFF. The DNA of the CDR3 is TGCGCCAGCAGCTTCGGGACTAGCGGGGGGGCTGAGCAGTTCTTC.

Only a few counts were recorded for this clone. The V call is TRBV5-1, the J call TRBJ1-1; D not certain. V was pared by 7 bases and J by 4 bases, with 20 bases between. There are 15 residues in the CDR3. Germline V gene lookup returns CDR1 SGHRS and CDR2 YFSETQ. The CDR3 sequence: CASGDPPKLGTEAFF. CDR3 in DNA: TGCGCCAGCGGAGACCCCCCCAAGTTGGGCACTGAAGCTTTCTTT.